The next 7 T cell receptor beta chains were all read from a single sample in a study of T-cell memory formation after mild COVID-19. Each CDR3 protein gets one entry after TCRdb re-called the 5' RACE reads with MiXCR. The table records 350,000 to 500,000 distinct CDR3 sequences, around 17% of them present only once. Sequenced sample: PBMCs or a T cell subset sorted from them (not recorded which). Receptor source: a young man who had mild COVID-19 (a few samples of this study predate the infection). Cell type and time point are not known.

The chain is built from TRBV12-3 or TRBV12-4 and TRBJ2-1, with D perhaps matching TRBD1 or TRBD2 (5 bases each). V lost 8 bases, J lost 0 bases, and 17 bases lay in between. The CDR3 runs 16 residues. CDR3 sequence: CASGGSSGSSYNEQFF. The CDR3 nucleotides read TGTGCCAGCGGGGGTTCCTCTGGGAGCTCCTACAATGAGCAGTTCTTC.

This clonotype was seen a handful of times. The chain carries TRBV7-8 and TRBJ1-3; the D is unclear. Germline lookup yields CDR1 SGHVS and CDR2 FQNEAQ. The CDR3 is 16 amino acids. Trimming removed 1 base from V and 0 bases from J, with 10 bases in between. The CDR3 is CASSLGTALSGNTIYF. The DNA for the CDR3 is TGTGCCAGCAGCTTAGGAACAGCGCTCTCTGGAAACACCATATATTTT. Combining the CDR3 with reference TRBV7-8 and TRBJ1-3 gives the whole variable domain GAGVSQSPRYKVAKRGQDVALRCDPISGHVSLFWYQQALGQGPEFLTYFQNEAQLDKSGLPSDRFFAERPEGSVSTLKIQRTQQEDSAVYLCASSLGTALSGNTIYFGEGSWLTVV.

This clonotype came up a few times. The rearrangement uses TRBV19 and TRBJ2-2; D gene ambiguous. This CDR3 has 17 amino acids. CDR1 is LNHDA and CDR2 is SQIVND in the germline V gene (reference sequence). The V and J ends lost 5 bases and 3 bases respectively, with 19 bases between them. The CDR3 is CASSRILQSKHTGELFF. As DNA, the CDR3 is TGTGCCAGTAGTCGTATCCTACAATCCAAACACACCGGGGAGCTGTTTTTT.

This clonotype was seen many times. The CDR3 DNA reads TGCGCCAGCAGCCAGGACAGGGGCTATGGCTACACCTTC. The encoded protein is CASSQDRGYGYTF. V is TRBV4-3 and J is TRBJ1-2; 9 bases match TRBD1. CDR3 length: 13 residues. Germline trimming cut 3 bases from V and 4 bases from J; bases unmatched to any gene: 0. Germline CDR1 reads LGHNA; CDR2 reads YSLEER.

This chain joins TRBV9 and TRBJ2-3; no reliable D call. The V gene's germline CDR1 is SGDLS and CDR2 YYNGEE. Trimming removed 0 bases from V and 2 bases from J, with 7 bases in between. There are 14 residues in the CDR3. The CDR3 DNA follows: TGTGCCAGCAGCGTAGCTCCTGACACAGATACGCAGTATTTT. Amino acid sequence: CASSVAPDTDTQYF.

The genes are TRBV5-1 and TRBJ1-1, with D possibly TRBD1 on 5 matching bases. The V gene's germline CDR1 is SGHRS and CDR2 YFSETQ. The CDR3 totals 15 residues. Trimming pared 0 bases from V and 3 bases from J, leaving 12 bases between. As DNA, the CDR3 is TGCGCCAGCAGCTTGGCTCTGGGGCGGGACACTGAAGCTTTCTTT. This codes for CASSLALGRDTEAFF.

The chain is built from TRBV7-2 and TRBJ2-5; D gene ambiguous. There are 12 residues in the CDR3. The ends were cut back, 5 bases at V and 1 base at J, with 5 bases in the middle. Germline assignment: CDR1 SGHTA and CDR2 FQGNSA. DNA for the CDR3: TGTGCCAGCAGCGCATTCCAAGAGACCCAGTACTTC. This sequence encodes CASSAFQETQYF.